The rows below give T cell receptor beta chains drawn from one sample of a study of blood T cell repertoires in COVID-19. Data came from immunoSEQ multiplex PCR; TCRdb stores just in-frame clones and leaves some out. Of 60,000 or so clones in the sample, roughly 85% were seen once. The sample taken for sequencing was peripheral blood. Receptors were obtained from a human donor in a cohort sampled during active COVID-19. Both conserved end residues are part of each CDR3. D genes are given only for firm matches. Expanded clones are given a class, and other clones once, few, many or no size at all.

J | D | V | size | length | CDR3 | DNA
TRBJ2-1 | - | TRBV9 | - | 14 | CASSAGTLYNEQFF | TGTGCCAGCAGTGCCGGGACACTCTACAATGAGCAGTTCTTC
TRBJ2-6 | - | TRBV5-8 | - | 17 | CASSFGHASSGANVLTF | TGTGCCAGCAGTTTCGGACACGCTAGCTCTGGGGCCAACGTCCTGACTTTC
TRBJ1-1 | - | TRBV7-2 | - | 14 | CASSFGTTNTEAFF | TGTGCCAGCAGCTTCGGGACAACGAACACTGAAGCTTTCTTT
TRBJ2-2 | - | TRBV5-1 | - | 15 | CASSLVGPLAGELFF | TGCGCCAGCAGCTTGGTTGGGCCTTTGGCCGGGGAGCTGTTTTTT
TRBJ1-1 | - | TRBV3-1/TRBV3-2 | - | 14 | CASSQLVGDTEAFF | TGTGCCAGCAGCCAATTAGTGGGAGACACTGAAGCTTTCTTT
TRBJ2-5 | - | TRBV7-2 | - | 13 | CASSNGLQETQYF | TGTGCCAGCAGCAATGGACTACAAGAGACCCAGTACTTC
TRBJ1-1 | - | TRBV7-2 | - | 13 | CASSFGGDTEAFF | TGTGCCAGCAGCTTTGGGGGGGACACTGAAGCTTTCTTT
TRBJ1-5 | TRBD1 | TRBV27 | - | 16 | CASSLSLGTGSRPQHF | TGTGCCAGCAGTTTATCCCTTGGGACAGGTAGCCGGCCCCAGCATTTT
TRBJ2-4 | - | TRBV23-1 | - | 18 | CASTPRARRRIAKNIQYF | TGCGCCAGCACCCCCCGGGCAAGGAGGAGGATAGCCAAAAACATTCAGTACTTC
TRBJ2-3 | - | TRBV6-6 | - | 18 | CASSQGIAPGVSTDTQYF | TGTGCCAGCAGTCAGGGGATCGCGCCAGGGGTGAGCACAGATACGCAGTATTTT
TRBJ2-7 | TRBD1 | TRBV5-1 | - | 14 | CASSPGTGVGEQYF | TGCGCCAGCAGCCCCGGGACAGGGGTGGGAGAGCAGTACTTC
TRBJ2-2 | - | TRBV11-2 | - | 12 | CASSFSTGELFF | TGTGCCAGCAGCTTTTCGACCGGGGAGCTGTTTTTT
TRBJ1-2 | - | TRBV27 | - | 15 | CASSRTIGQAGGYTF | TGTGCCAGCAGTCGAACCATTGGGCAGGCAGGTGGCTACACCTTC
TRBJ2-7 | - | TRBV5-4 | - | 12 | CASSFGSYEQYF | TGTGCCAGCAGCTTCGGCTCCTACGAGCAGTACTTC
TRBJ2-1 | - | TRBV12-1 | - | 15 | CASPQRGGPPNEQFF | TGTGCCAGCCCCCAACGGGGGGGGCCCCCAAATGAGCAGTTCTTC
TRBJ1-4 | TRBD1 | TRBV2 | - | 15 | CASTLRTGVNEKLFF | TGTGCCAGCACTTTGCGGACAGGGGTTAATGAAAAACTGTTTTTT
TRBJ1-5 | TRBD1 | TRBV5-1 | - | 15 | CASSLGDSSNQPQHF | TGCGCCAGCAGCTTGGGGGACAGTAGCAATCAGCCCCAGCATTTT
TRBJ1-1 | - | TRBV4-1 | - | 14 | CASSQGAGLTEAFF | TGCGCCAGCAGCCAAGGGGCAGGGCTCACTGAAGCTTTCTTT
TRBJ2-5 | - | TRBV18 | - | 13 | CASSLTPQETQYF | TGTGCCAGCTCCCTGACTCCCCAAGAGACCCAGTACTTC
TRBJ2-5 | - | TRBV9 | - | 13 | CASSRTAQETQYF | TGTGCCAGCAGCAGGACAGCTCAAGAGACCCAGTACTTC
TRBJ2-7 | - | TRBV4-3 | - | 16 | CASSQSRAQGFYEQYF | TGCGCCAGCAGCCAATCTCGGGCTCAGGGCTTCTACGAGCAGTACTTC
TRBJ2-7 | - | TRBV3-1/TRBV3-2 | few | 12 | CASSLHSYEQYF | TGTGCCAGCAGCCTCCACAGCTACGAGCAGTACTTC
TRBJ1-6 | - | TRBV4-3 | - | 13 | CASSQGTHSPLHF | TGCGCCAGCAGCCAAGGAACACATTCACCCCTCCACTTT
TRBJ1-1 | TRBD1 | TRBV5-6 | - | 16 | CASSALQGAGWTEAFF | TGTGCCAGCAGCGCCCTACAGGGGGCTGGGTGGACTGAAGCTTTCTTT
TRBJ1-5 | - | TRBV5-1 | - | 17 | CASSLGRVVLSNQPQHF | TGCGCCAGCAGCTTGGGCCGGGTGGTTCTTAGCAATCAGCCCCAGCATTTT
TRBJ1-4 | - | TRBV18 | - | 15 | CASSPKQGVGEKLFF | TGTGCCAGCTCACCAAAACAGGGTGTTGGTGAAAAACTGTTTTTT
TRBJ1-5 | TRBD1 | TRBV27 | - | 14 | CASSPYRGNQPQHF | TGTGCCAGCAGTCCTTACAGGGGGAATCAGCCCCAGCATTTT
TRBJ1-2 | - | TRBV5-6 | - | 15 | CASSRRLTASYGYTF | TGTGCCAGCAGCCGACGCCTGACAGCCAGCTATGGCTACACCTTC